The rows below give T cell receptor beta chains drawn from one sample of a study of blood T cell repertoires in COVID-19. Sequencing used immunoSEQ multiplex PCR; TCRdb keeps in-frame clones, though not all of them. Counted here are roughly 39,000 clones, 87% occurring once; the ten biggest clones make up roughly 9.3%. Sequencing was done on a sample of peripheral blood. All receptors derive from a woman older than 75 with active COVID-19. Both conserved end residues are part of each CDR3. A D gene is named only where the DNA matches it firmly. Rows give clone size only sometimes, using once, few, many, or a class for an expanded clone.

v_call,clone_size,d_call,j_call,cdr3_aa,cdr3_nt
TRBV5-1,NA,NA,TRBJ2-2,CASSFVGTGELFF,TGCGCCAGCAGCTTCGTCGGCACCGGGGAGCTGTTTTTT
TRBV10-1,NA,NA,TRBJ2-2,CASSEFPRGTGELFF,TGCGCCAGCAGTGAGTTCCCCAGGGGCACCGGGGAGCTGTTTTTT
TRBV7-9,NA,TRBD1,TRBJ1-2,CASSYRTGGDDYGYTF,TGTGCCAGCAGCTACCGGACAGGGGGCGACGACTATGGCTACACCTTC
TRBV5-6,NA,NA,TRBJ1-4,CASSSERGREKLFF,TGTGCCAGCAGCTCCGAGAGAGGGCGGGAAAAACTGTTTTTT
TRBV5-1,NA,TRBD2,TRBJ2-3,CASSLALAGETDTQYF,TGCGCCAGCAGCTTGGCGCTAGCGGGGGAGACAGATACGCAGTATTTT
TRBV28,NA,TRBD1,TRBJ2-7,CASSLRQGSYEQYF,TGTGCCAGCAGTTTAAGACAGGGCTCCTACGAGCAGTACTTC
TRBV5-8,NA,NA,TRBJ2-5,CASSYSRQVGETQYF,TGTGCCAGCAGCTACTCTCGGCAGGTTGGGGAGACCCAGTACTTC
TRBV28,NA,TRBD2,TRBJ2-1,CASSSPSMTSGGDEQFF,TGTGCCAGCAGTTCGCCATCTATGACTAGCGGGGGGGATGAGCAGTTCTTC
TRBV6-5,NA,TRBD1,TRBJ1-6,CASSLLTGVNSPLHF,TGTGCCAGCAGTCTTCTGACAGGGGTTAATTCACCCCTCCACTTT
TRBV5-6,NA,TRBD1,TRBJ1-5,CASSLRRDSYSNQPQHF,TGTGCCAGCAGCTTGAGGAGGGACAGCTATAGCAATCAGCCCCAGCATTTT
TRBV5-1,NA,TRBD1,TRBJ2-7,CASSLNRGSYEQYF,TGCGCCAGCAGCTTAAACAGGGGCTCCTACGAGCAGTACTTC
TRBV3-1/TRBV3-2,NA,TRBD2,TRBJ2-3,CASSQASGADTQYF,TGTGCCAGCAGCCAAGCCAGCGGGGCAGATACGCAGTATTTT
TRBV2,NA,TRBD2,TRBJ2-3,CASSASGGWTDTQYF,TGTGCCAGCAGTGCAAGCGGGGGTTGGACAGATACGCAGTATTTT
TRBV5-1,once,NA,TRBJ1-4,CASSLGQDNEKLFF,TGCGCCAGCAGCTTGGGACAGGATAATGAAAAACTGTTTTTT
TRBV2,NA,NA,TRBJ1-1,CASSEGQHTEAFF,TGTGCCAGCAGCGAAGGACAGCACACTGAAGCTTTCTTT
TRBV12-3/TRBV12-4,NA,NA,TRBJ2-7,CASSPNRDYEQYF,TGTGCCAGCAGTCCGAACAGGGACTACGAGCAGTACTTC
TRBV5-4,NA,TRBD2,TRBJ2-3,CASSSGGPNTDTQYF,TGTGCCAGCAGCTCGGGGGGGCCAAACACAGATACGCAGTATTTT
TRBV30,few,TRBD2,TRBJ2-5,CAWSVRGGETQYF,TGTGCCTGGAGTGTACGCGGGGGGGAGACCCAGTACTTC
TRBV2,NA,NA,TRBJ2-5,CASRATSSETQYF,TGTGCCAGCAGGGCCACTAGTTCAGAGACCCAGTACTTC
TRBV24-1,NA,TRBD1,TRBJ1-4,CATSDATGGRRKKLFF,TGTGCCACCAGTGATGCCACAGGGGGACGAAGAAAAAAACTGTTTTTT
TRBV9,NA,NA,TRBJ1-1,CASSAAAGNTEAFF,TGTGCCAGCAGCGCCGCCGCAGGGAACACTGAAGCTTTCTTT
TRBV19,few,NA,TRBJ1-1,CASSPRQSTEAFF,TGTGCCAGTAGCCCCCGACAGTCTACTGAAGCTTTCTTT
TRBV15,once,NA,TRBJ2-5,CATSRGSSYQETQYF,TGTGCCACCAGCAGGGGTAGCTCGTACCAAGAGACCCAGTACTTC
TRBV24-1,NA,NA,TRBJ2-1,CATSDLRRAHEQFF,TGTGCCACCAGTGATTTGAGGAGGGCCCATGAGCAGTTCTTC
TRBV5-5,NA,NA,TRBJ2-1,CASSLSARDNEQFF,TGTGCCAGCAGCTTGTCTGCTCGGGACAATGAGCAGTTCTTC
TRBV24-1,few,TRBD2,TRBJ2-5,CATSLAIGETQYF,TGTGCCACCTCACTAGCGATTGGTGAGACCCAGTACTTC
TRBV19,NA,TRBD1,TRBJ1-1,CASSIDRGLAEAFF,TGTGCCAGTAGTATCGACAGGGGGCTCGCTGAAGCTTTCTTT
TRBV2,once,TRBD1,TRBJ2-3,CASSPGGTGGYTDTQYF,TGTGCCAGCAGCCCTGGGGGAACAGGGGGATACACAGATACGCAGTATTTT